One sample yielded the 28 T cell receptor beta chains listed below, sequenced in a study of blood T cell repertoires in COVID-19. Generated by immunoSEQ multiplex PCR, the TCRdb table keeps only in-frame clones and is missing some. Of approximately 140,000 clones in the sample, approximately 86% are singletons; the top ten hold 2.5% to 4%. The sample was peripheral blood. These receptor sequences come from a man in his 70s with acute or convalescent COVID-19.

This clone was counted a single time. The CDR3 protein is CSVEPPGLAGAGDEQFF. The CDR3 coding sequence is TGCAGCGTTGAACCCCCGGGACTAGCGGGAGCAGGCGATGAGCAGTTCTTC. V gene TRBV29-1 combines with J gene TRBJ2-1; 14 bases fit TRBD2. V trimming: 2 bases; J trimming: 8 bases; junction bases outside the gene matches: 11. Germline V gene sequence: CDR1 SQVTM, CDR2 ANQGSEA. This CDR3 contains 17 residues.

The chain is built from TRBV4-3 and TRBJ2-5; perhaps TRBD1 as D (5 bases). The CDR3 is 15 residues long. Germline-derived CDR1 and CDR2 are LGHNA and YSLEER. V gave up 0 bases and J gave up 3 bases, with 11 bases separating them. The CDR3 reads CASSQDGQGKETQYF. The CDR3 coding sequence is TGCGCCAGCAGCCAAGACGGGCAGGGAAAAGAGACCCAGTACTTC.

This clone came up once. As DNA, the CDR3 is TGCGCCAGCAGCGGCGGACTAGCGGGAGTTGCGGCCGGGGAGCTGTTTTTT. This codes for CASSGGLAGVAAGELFF. The chain combines TRBV5-1 with TRBJ2-2; 13 bases are a match to TRBD2. CDR1 is SGHRS, CDR2 YFSETQ, per germline. Trimming removed 4 bases from V and 6 bases from J; junction bases left unmatched: 9. CDR3 size: 17 residues.

This chain connects TRBV5-1 to TRBJ2-2; TRBD2 matches 10 bases. CDR3 length: 15 amino acids. After removal of 0 bases from V and 7 bases from J, the junction contained 3 bases not matched to a gene. The germline V gene encodes CDR1 SGHRS and CDR2 YFSETQ. The CDR3 loop is CASSLVGLAVGELFF. The DNA of the CDR3 is TGCGCCAGCAGCTTGGTAGGACTAGCGGTCGGGGAGCTGTTTTTT.

The chain joins TRBV6-4 to TRBJ1-6; the match to TRBD1 covers 8 bases. Trimming removed 0 bases from V and 5 bases from J; junction bases left unmatched: 6. Germline loops: CDR1 MRHNA, CDR2 SNTAGT. The CDR3 totals 17 residues. CDR3 nucleotides: TGTGCCAGCAGTGACTCCGGACAGGGCGTCAATAATTCACCCCTCCACTTT. Protein sequence: CASSDSGQGVNNSPLHF.

This chain uses TRBV18 with TRBJ2-2, with D maybe TRBD2 (6 bases). The CDR3 extends over 16 amino acids. Germline CDR1 KGHSH, CDR2 LQKENI. Trimming removed 3 bases at V and 4 bases at J, with 15 bases between. CDR3 residues: CASSPRIAGGTGELFF. The CDR3 region has the DNA TGTGCCAGCTCACCTCGGATAGCCGGGGGCACCGGGGAGCTGTTTTTT.

This clone was detected only a few times. This chain uses TRBV27 with TRBJ2-7; TRBD2 matches at 13 bases. CDR3 length: 20 residues. Unmatched junction bases numbered 18, after V lost 4 bases and J lost 3 bases. Germline CDR1 reads MNHEY; CDR2 reads SMNVEV (reference sequence). The CDR3 nucleotides are TGTGCCAGCAGTTCCAACCCGACTAGCGGGAGGCTCCTTCCCTACTACGAGCAGTACTTC. Its translation: CASSSNPTSGRLLPYYEQYF.

CDR3 loop: CATSGGGTNEQFF. DNA of the CDR3: TGTGCCACCAGTGGGGGAGGGACGAATGAGCAGTTCTTC. V is TRBV24-1 and J is TRBJ2-1, with 7 bases that match TRBD2. The J segment lost 7 bases and the V segment lost 5 bases, leaving 4 bases of the junction unmatched. The CDR3 spans 13 residues. CDR1 KGHDR and CDR2 SFDVKD come from the germline V gene.

This clone was picked up one time. The chain combines TRBV2 with TRBJ1-1; TRBD1 aligns across 8 bases. Germline-derived CDR1 and CDR2 are SNHLY and FYNNEI. The junction had 5 bases not matched to a gene; V was cut back by 4 bases and J by 4 bases. The CDR3 consists of 14 residues. The CDR3 reads CASSGTGGGTEAFF. Written as DNA, the CDR3 is TGTGCCAGCAGTGGAACAGGGGGTGGCACTGAAGCTTTCTTT.

The V gene is TRBV5-1, the J gene TRBJ2-7; the match to TRBD1 covers 8 bases. The V gene's germline CDR1 is SGHRS and CDR2 YFSETQ. J lost 2 bases, V lost 4 bases, and 5 bases had no gene match. The CDR3 runs to 14 residues. The CDR3 here is CASSVGQGPYEQYF. The DNA of the CDR3 is TGCGCCAGCAGCGTTGGACAGGGACCCTACGAGCAGTACTTC.

CDR3 coding DNA: TGTGCCAGCAGCTTCGGACTAGCGGGTTCTCAAGAGACCCAGTACTTC. This encodes CASSFGLAGSQETQYF. The V gene is TRBV11-3, the J gene TRBJ2-5, with 11 positions matching TRBD2. The germline V gene has CDR1 SGHNT and CDR2 YENEEA. The CDR3 sequence is 16 residues long. V was clipped by 3 bases and J by 2 bases; unmatched bases: 5.

This clone has only a few counts. The chain joins TRBV5-1 to TRBJ1-3, with TRBD1 matching over 7 bases. V shed 0 bases, J shed 0 bases, and the junction held 0 bases outside the gene matches. The CDR3 runs to 15 residues. Germline CDR1 SGHRS, CDR2 YFSETQ. CDR3 coding DNA: TGCGCCAGCAGCTTGGGGGACAGCTCTGGAAACACCATATATTTT. It yields the protein CASSLGDSSGNTIYF.

The rearrangement links TRBV4-2 to TRBJ2-3, with D perhaps matching TRBD1 (5 bases). V lost 1 base and J 4 bases, leaving 6 bases between the germline ends. Germline CDR1 is LGHNA and CDR2 is YNFKEQ. The CDR3 has 13 amino acids. This chain's CDR3 is CASSQGGSDTQYF. The DNA of the CDR3 is TGTGCCAGCAGCCAAGGGGGCTCAGATACGCAGTATTTT.

This rearrangement joins TRBV19 to TRBJ2-7; possible D gene TRBD2, 6 bases. This CDR3 is built from 15 residues. Germline assignment: CDR1 LNHDA and CDR2 SQIVND (reference sequence). The V end lost 0 bases, the J end lost 4 bases, and 13 bases lay between the germline ends. CDR3 nucleotides: TGTGCCAGTAGTATAGAGGGTAGCGGACCTTACGAGCAGTACTTC. Translating gives CASSIEGSGPYEQYF.

The V call is TRBV19, the J call TRBJ1-1, with D uncertain. The ends were cut back, 4 bases at V and 5 bases at J, with 11 bases in the middle. There are 13 residues in the CDR3. Germline loops: CDR1 LNHDA, CDR2 SQIVND (reference sequence). The CDR3 reads CASSTGFRTEAFF. CDR3 DNA sequence: TGTGCCAGTAGTACGGGGTTTCGGACTGAAGCTTTCTTT.

The V and J genes are TRBV30 and TRBJ2-2; D is unresolved. Deletions cut 0 bases from V and 2 bases from J, with 10 bases between. Germline CDR1 GTSNPN, CDR2 SVGIG (reference sequence). The CDR3 contains 15 residues. CDR3 residues: CAWSVLRINTGELFF. The CDR3 region has the DNA TGTGCCTGGAGTGTACTACGGATCAACACCGGGGAGCTGTTTTTT.

V is TRBV19 and J is TRBJ2-1; 7 nucleotides match TRBD2. The CDR3 totals 15 residues. Germline-derived CDR1 and CDR2 are LNHDA and SQIVND (reference sequence). The J segment lost 7 bases and the V segment lost 0 bases, leaving 6 bases of the junction unmatched. This chain's CDR3 is CASSIEASGRNEQFF. CDR3 bases: TGTGCCAGTAGTATAGAGGCTAGCGGTCGGAATGAGCAGTTCTTC.

The CDR3 spells CASSLTGAGTSGGTGEQFF. The DNA for the CDR3 is TGTGCCAGCAGCTTGACAGGGGCTGGGACTAGCGGGGGTACGGGTGAGCAGTTCTTC. The chain recombines TRBV5-4 with TRBJ2-1; TRBD2 matches 14 bases. The CDR3 has 19 amino acids. V lost 1 base, J lost 9 bases, and 15 bases stayed unmatched. Germline CDR1 SGHNT, CDR2 YYREEE (reference sequence).

This clone occurred once. The chain is built from TRBV4-2 and TRBJ2-3; 12 nucleotides line up with TRBD2. CDR1 is LGHNA and CDR2 is YNFKEQ in the germline V gene. The CDR3 has 18 residues. V shed 2 bases, J shed 0 bases, and the junction held 6 bases outside the gene matches. The CDR3 region is CASSQHPGLAGSTDTQYF. CDR3 bases: TGTGCCAGCAGCCAACACCCCGGACTAGCGGGAAGCACAGATACGCAGTATTTT.

The chain carries TRBV25-1 and TRBJ1-6; D remains ambiguous. CDR3 length equals 15 residues. Germline assignment: CDR1 MGHDK and CDR2 SYGVNS. The V end lost 5 bases, the J end lost 0 bases, and 8 bases lay between the germline ends. This CDR3 reads CASSPSSSYNSPLHF. The CDR3 DNA follows: TGTGCCAGCAGTCCGAGTAGCTCCTATAATTCACCCCTCCACTTT.

The rearrangement joins TRBV4-2 to TRBJ1-2, with 9 bases matching TRBD1. Germline values: CDR1 LGHNA, CDR2 YNFKEQ. With V trimmed by 3 bases and J by 5 bases, 13 bases remained unmatched. The CDR3 length is 17 residues. Here the CDR3 reads CASSQRAGQGGGYGYTF. The DNA for the CDR3 is TGTGCCAGCAGCCAGCGCGCGGGACAGGGAGGGGGGTATGGCTACACCTTC.

The rearrangement links TRBV6-6 to TRBJ2-7, with D uncertain. V was clipped by 5 bases and J by 0 bases, with 14 bases between them. The germline V gene encodes CDR1 MNHNY and CDR2 SVGAGI (reference sequence). The CDR3 contains 15 residues. The CDR3 coding sequence is TGTGCCAGCAGTCAACCGGGTTTCGGCTCCTACGAGCAGTACTTC. Protein product: CASSQPGFGSYEQYF.

The chain uses TRBV5-8 and TRBJ2-7; 11 nucleotides align to TRBD1. CDR1 SGHTS and CDR2 YDEGEE come from the germline V gene. The CDR3 has 16 residues. V lost 0 bases and J lost 4; bases outside the gene matches: 6. The CDR3 nucleotides are TGTGCCAGCAGCTTGGGGACAGGGGGCGAGAAGTACGAGCAGTACTTC. As protein: CASSLGTGGEKYEQYF.

The chain recombines TRBV19 with TRBJ1-5, with 10 bases that match TRBD1. With V trimmed by 7 bases and J by 7 bases, 10 bases remained unmatched. Germline values: CDR1 LNHDA, CDR2 SQIVND (reference sequence). The CDR3 is 15 residues long. CDR3 loop: CASNPGQGIGQPQHF. DNA for the CDR3: TGTGCCAGTAACCCGGGACAGGGGATCGGACAGCCCCAGCATTTT.

The genes are TRBV11-1 and TRBJ2-7; 14 bases are shared with TRBD2. Per the germline V gene, CDR1 is SGHAT and CDR2 is FQDESV (reference sequence). V gave up 4 bases and J gave up 3 bases; unmatched junction bases: 5. This CDR3 comprises 16 residues. DNA of the CDR3: TGTGCCAGCAGCTCACTGACTAGCGGGAGGGTCTACGAGCAGTACTTC. Amino acid sequence: CASSSLTSGRVYEQYF.

A word on this clone: This clone may be a read error of a much larger clone one base away. This chain links TRBV7-8 with TRBJ1-2; D remains ambiguous. The CDR3 is 15 amino acids. Germline CDR1 and CDR2: SGHVS and FQNEAQ. V was shortened by 1 base and J by 0 bases, with 9 bases between the two germline ends. The CDR3 region is CASSLGSEANYGYTF. CDR3 nucleotide sequence: TGTGCCAGCAGCTTAGGGTCAGAAGCTAACTATGGCTACACCTTC.

The genes are TRBV29-1 and TRBJ1-2, with 7 bases lining up with TRBD1. After removal of 6 bases from V and 3 bases from J, the junction contained 7 bases not matched to a gene. There are 13 residues in the CDR3. CDR1 is SQVTM, CDR2 ANQGSEA, per germline. CDR3 bases: TGCAGCGTCCCCACAGGGGATTACTATGGCTACACCTTC. Translated: CSVPTGDYYGYTF.

The chain links TRBV2 to TRBJ2-7; 14 bases are shared with TRBD2. Germline V gives CDR1 SNHLY, CDR2 FYNNEI. CDR3 length equals 18 residues. Germline trimming cut 0 bases from V and 1 base from J; bases unmatched to any gene: 5. The CDR3 DNA reads as TGTGCCAGCAGTGAAGCCGGGACTAGCGGGAGCCTGTCCTACGAGCAGTACTTC. This codes for CASSEAGTSGSLSYEQYF.